Presented here are 21 T cell receptor beta chains from one specimen sequenced in a study of blood T cell repertoires in COVID-19 (dated by TCRdb to the early 2020s). Libraries were built with the immunoSEQ multiplex PCR assay. TCRdb's version of the immuneACCESS table is confined to in-frame rearrangements and falls short of the full clone set. An unresolved V gene accounts for under half of the shortfall where checked; the remainder is of unknown origin. Across this sample there are about 180,000 clones, with around 80% seen only once. Roughly 12% of the sample is in the top ten clones. The sequencing sample was made of peripheral blood. Receptors originate from a woman at least 80 years old with COVID-19, enrolled during active disease.

The chain recombines TRBV5-1 with TRBJ2-7, with D perhaps TRBD2 (6 bases). Trimming stripped 4 bases from V and 4 bases from J, with 12 bases between. Looked up from germline, CDR1 is SGHRS and CDR2 is YFSETQ. The CDR3 is 13 residues long. Here the CDR3 reads CASSPEGPYEQYF. CDR3 sequence (DNA): TGCGCCAGCAGCCCGGAGGGCCCTTACGAGCAGTACTTC.

The genes are TRBV5-4 and TRBJ2-5; the D is unclear. Germline V CDR1 and CDR2: SGHNT, YYREEE (reference sequence). CDR3 length equals 15 residues. V lost 0 bases, J lost 4 bases, and 13 bases lay in between. The CDR3 DNA reads TGTGCCAGCAGCTTGGGCGGCTTAGCACGAGAGACCCAGTACTTC. This sequence encodes CASSLGGLARETQYF.

This clone was found a few times. The sample contains more than one DNA sequence encoding this CDR3. The chain couples TRBV2 to TRBJ1-2; 9 bases are shared with TRBD1. This CDR3 contains 11 residues. The junction had 3 bases not matched to a gene; V was cut back by 9 bases and J by 7 bases. Germline V lookup: CDR1 SNHLY, CDR2 FYNNEI. The CDR3, as DNA: TGTGCCAGGGGACAGGGCTCTGGCTACACCTTC. Translating it yields CARGQGSGYTF.

The chain is built from TRBV7-9 and TRBJ1-3; possibly TRBD1 for D (6 bases). The CDR3 is 17 residues long. V lost 5 bases, J lost 0 bases, and 17 bases lay in between. Germline V gene data show CDR1 as SEHNR and CDR2 as FQNEAQ (reference sequence). The CDR3 DNA sequence: TGTGCCAGCAGCACCCTGACAGGACGGGGCTCTGGAAACACCATATATTTT. Translated: CASSTLTGRGSGNTIYF.

The chain carries TRBV29-1 and TRBJ2-7; the match to TRBD2 covers 7 bases. This CDR3 has 21 amino acids. Looked up from germline, CDR1 is SQVTM and CDR2 is ANQGSEA. Germline trimming cut 8 bases from V and 3 bases from J; bases unmatched to any gene: 34. CDR3 protein: CSPPGPHPGGCGRILLYEQYF. CDR3 DNA: TGCAGCCCTCCCGGGCCCCACCCTGGGGGGTGCGGGAGAATCCTCCTCTACGAGCAGTACTTC.

The chain has TRBV7-6 and TRBJ2-1, with 9 bases that match TRBD2. Germline values: CDR1 SGHVS, CDR2 FNYEAQ. V gave up 2 bases and J gave up 4 bases; unmatched junction bases: 3. The CDR3 has 15 residues. The CDR3 sequence is CASSLLAGAYNEQFF. CDR3 bases: TGTGCCAGCAGCTTATTAGCGGGAGCATACAATGAGCAGTTCTTC.

V usage is TRBV7-2 and J usage is TRBJ2-1; tentative D call: TRBD2 (7 bases). There are 14 residues in the CDR3. V lost 0 bases to trimming and J lost 7 bases, with 10 bases between them. Per the germline V gene, CDR1 is SGHTA and CDR2 is FQGNSA. The DNA for the CDR3 is TGTGCCAGCAGCTTAGCGGGGGGGCCGAATGAGCAGTTCTTC. This encodes CASSLAGGPNEQFF.

This chain links TRBV27 with TRBJ1-5, with TRBD1 matching over 8 bases. The CDR3 loop spans 14 amino acids. The germline V gene has CDR1 MNHEY and CDR2 SMNVEV (reference sequence). With 3 bases clipped from V and 5 bases from J, the junction kept 3 bases outside the gene matches. In DNA, the CDR3 is TGTGCCAGCAGTTTCGACAGGGGTTATCAGCCCCAGCATTTT. Its translation: CASSFDRGYQPQHF.

The chain combines TRBV3-1 (or the pseudogene TRBV3-2) with TRBJ2-7; TRBD2 aligns across 13 bases. J lost 0 bases, V lost 0 bases, and 11 bases had no gene match. Germline V CDR1 and CDR2: LGHDT, YNNKEL (reference sequence). This CDR3 has 20 residues. CDR3 nucleotide sequence: TGTGCCAGCAGCCAAGATGAGGGGTTAACTAGCGGGAGGGCCTCCTACGAGCAGTACTTC. It encodes CASSQDEGLTSGRASYEQYF.

This clone showed up just once. V and J are TRBV19 and TRBJ2-7, with a weak D call TRBD1 (5 bases). The V end lost 4 bases, the J end lost 2 bases, and 9 bases lay between the germline ends. CDR3 length: 13 residues. Per the germline V gene, CDR1 is LNHDA and CDR2 is SQIVND (reference sequence). CDR3 amino acids: CASSRAGTYEQYF. The DNA for the CDR3 is TGTGCCAGTAGTAGGGCAGGGACCTACGAGCAGTACTTC.

The chain couples TRBV28 to TRBJ1-2; D perhaps matches TRBD1 (5 bases). The CDR3 sequence is 13 residues long. Per the germline V gene, CDR1 is MDHEN and CDR2 is SYDVKM. V lost 3 bases to trimming and J lost 3 bases, with 8 bases between them. The CDR3 DNA sequence: TGTGCCAGCAGTTTGGACACGGACTATGGCTACACCTTC. It encodes CASSLDTDYGYTF.

The chain combines TRBV19 with TRBJ2-1, with D possibly matching TRBD1 (6 bases). CDR3 length: 14 residues. The germline V and J ends were trimmed by 5 bases and 1 base, with 9 bases remaining between them. The germline V gene has CDR1 LNHDA and CDR2 SQIVND (reference sequence). CDR3 sequence reads: CASSGGRSYNEQFF. CDR3 nucleotides: TGTGCCAGTAGTGGGGGCCGGTCCTACAATGAGCAGTTCTTC. Together with reference TRBV19 and TRBJ2-1, the CDR3 gives the full variable domain: DGGITQSPKYLFRKEGQNVTLSCEQNLNHDAMYWYRQDPGQGLRLIYYSQIVNDFQKGDIAEGYSVSREKKESFPLTVTSAQKNPTAFYLCASSGGRSYNEQFFGPGTRLTVL.

The J gene is TRBJ2-3, the V gene TRBV5-1; 8 bases line up with TRBD2. Germline V gene sequence: CDR1 SGHRS, CDR2 YFSETQ. Trimming cost V 1 base and J 1 base; bases outside gene matches: 2. The CDR3 runs to 15 residues. In nucleotides, the CDR3 is TGCGCCAGCAGCTTGCCGACTAGCGGCACAGATACGCAGTATTTT. It yields the protein CASSLPTSGTDTQYF.

Comments on this clone: Other nucleotide sequences in the sample specify the same CDR3. The chain combines TRBV29-1 with TRBJ2-7; 7 bases agree with TRBD1. Germline-derived CDR1 and CDR2 are SQVTM and ANQGSEA. This CDR3 has 12 amino acids. V trimming: 6 bases; J trimming: 0 bases; junction bases outside the gene matches: 2. The CDR3 loop is CSVRDSSYEQYF. CDR3 DNA: TGCAGCGTACGGGACAGCTCCTACGAGCAGTACTTC.

This rearrangement joins TRBV28 to TRBJ1-1; D is ambiguous. The V end was cut by 2 bases, the J end by 0 bases, with 10 bases between. Germline values: CDR1 MDHEN, CDR2 SYDVKM. This CDR3 region has 15 residues. This CDR3 reads CASSLLQQVNTEAFF. The CDR3 nucleotides read TGTGCCAGCAGTTTACTCCAACAAGTGAACACTGAAGCTTTCTTT.

V and J are TRBV6-1 and TRBJ1-1, with D hard to call. The CDR3 has 14 amino acids. Germline assignment: CDR1 MNHNS and CDR2 SASEGT. Deletions cut 0 bases from V and 7 bases from J, with 12 bases between. CDR3 sequence (DNA): TGTGCCAGCAGTGAAGCGCGTCGAGGGTATGAAGCTTTCTTT. Residues: CASSEARRGYEAFF.

This chain connects TRBV6-5 to TRBJ2-1; TRBD2 matches 7 bases. Looked up from germline, CDR1 is MNHEY and CDR2 is SVGAGI. The V and J ends lost 4 bases and 10 bases, in that order; junction bases with no gene match: 7. The CDR3 covers 13 residues. CDR3 coding DNA: TGTGCCAGCAGTTGGGGAGGGCCTGGAGAGCAGTTCTTC. It encodes CASSWGGPGEQFF.

The V and J genes are TRBV29-1 and TRBJ1-2, with 9 positions matching TRBD1. V was pared by 4 bases and J by 2 bases, with 5 bases of the junction left unmatched. The germline CDR1 and CDR2 sequences are SQVTM and ANQGSEA. The CDR3 is 14 residues long. CDR3 protein: CSVGSGTGNYGYTF. In DNA, the CDR3 is TGCAGCGTTGGTAGTGGGACAGGGAACTATGGCTACACCTTC. Full variable domain (rest looked up from reference TRBV29-1 and TRBJ1-2): SAVISQKPSRDICQRGTSLTIQCQVDSQVTMMFWYRQQPGQSLTLIATANQGSEATYESGFVIDKFPISRPNLTFSTLTVSNMSPEDSSIYLCSVGSGTGNYGYTFGSGTRLTVV.

This rearrangement joins TRBV6-6 to TRBJ1-1; 7 nucleotides line up with TRBD1. V lost 2 bases and J lost 1; bases outside the gene matches: 7. Germline-derived CDR1 and CDR2 are MNHNY and SVGAGI (reference sequence). The CDR3 is made up of 16 amino acids. CDR3 nucleotide sequence: TGTGCCAGCAGTTACGACAGGGTTAATCCGAACACTGAAGCTTTCTTT. Amino acids: CASSYDRVNPNTEAFF.

The chain has TRBV18 and TRBJ2-5, with unresolved D. The CDR3 covers 13 residues. The germline gives CDR1 KGHSH, CDR2 LQKENI. Trimming shortened V by 2 bases and J by 3 bases, and 7 bases separated the two germline ends. The CDR3, as DNA: TGTGCCAGCTCACCAATGGCGGAAGAGACCCAGTACTTC. This sequence encodes CASSPMAEETQYF.

The V gene is TRBV9, the J gene TRBJ1-6; D uncertain. The V and J ends lost 4 bases and 11 bases respectively, with 10 bases between them. Germline V gene lookup returns CDR1 SGDLS and CDR2 YYNGEE. The length of the CDR3 is 12 residues. CDR3 nucleotides: TGTGCCAGCAGCTCAGTGGGCCCACCCCTCCACTTT. It is translated as CASSSVGPPLHF.